These 32 T cell receptor beta chains share one sample of origin, sequenced in a study of T-cell memory formation after mild COVID-19. TCRdb analysed the 5' RACE reads with MiXCR anew, one entry per CDR3 protein. The sample includes 200,000 to 250,000 distinct CDR3 sequences, over 9% of them seen just once. The specimen sequenced was PBMCs or a T cell subset sorted from them (not recorded which). These receptors were obtained from a man aged 18 to 30 who had mild COVID-19 (a few samples of this study predate the infection). Cell type and time point are not known.

This clonotype was found a few times. V usage is TRBV5-1 and J usage is TRBJ2-5; TRBD1 matches 7 bases. Per the germline V gene, CDR1 is SGHRS and CDR2 is YFSETQ. This CDR3 is 15 amino acids long. The V segment lost 4 bases and the J segment 2 bases; nucleotides outside the gene matches: 8. The CDR3 spells CASSQTGTAQETQYF. DNA for the CDR3: TGCGCCAGCAGCCAGACGGGGACAGCACAAGAGACCCAGTACTTC.

The chain recombines TRBV7-3 with TRBJ2-3; 9 bases match TRBD2. There are 17 residues in the CDR3. Germline values: CDR1 SGHTA, CDR2 FQGTGA. V lost 5 bases, J lost 0 bases, and 9 bases stayed unmatched. Here the CDR3 DNA reads TGTGCCAGCAGCCAATCCCTAGCGGGGCGTAGCACAGATACGCAGTATTTT. Translation: CASSQSLAGRSTDTQYF.

V is TRBV7-9 and J is TRBJ1-2; unclear D gene. V dropped 5 bases and J dropped 7 bases, with 11 bases sitting between them. Germline values: CDR1 SEHNR, CDR2 FQNEAQ (reference sequence). The CDR3 length is 12 residues. This CDR3 is CASSPHLGGYTF. CDR3 DNA: TGTGCCAGCAGCCCCCACCTGGGTGGCTACACCTTC.

This clonotype was seen at least ten times. The rearrangement uses TRBV4-1 and TRBJ2-3; maybe TRBD1 (5 bases). Trimming removed 0 bases from V and 1 base from J, with 11 bases in between. This CDR3 has 16 amino acids. Germline V gene sequence: CDR1 MGHRA, CDR2 YSYEKL. Here the CDR3 reads CASSQEPQGGTDTQYF. CDR3 bases: TGCGCCAGCAGCCAAGAGCCCCAGGGCGGCACAGATACGCAGTATTTT.

In this sample, this clonotype turned up a few times. The V gene is TRBV10-3, the J gene TRBJ2-7; 7 nucleotides agree with TRBD1. V lost 2 bases and J lost 2; bases outside the gene matches: 9. Germline CDR1 ENHRY, CDR2 SYGVKD. The CDR3 length is 16 residues. CDR3 sequence reads: CAISEATGTAAYEQYF. The CDR3 nucleotides read TGTGCCATCAGTGAGGCTACCGGGACAGCCGCCTACGAGCAGTACTTC.

This chain uses TRBV27 with TRBJ2-5; 8 bases map to TRBD2. With 5 bases clipped from V and 4 bases from J, the junction kept 15 bases outside the gene matches. CDR1 and CDR2 (germline): MNHEY, SMNVEV (reference sequence). The CDR3 is made up of 17 amino acids. The CDR3 here is CASSMSGSGGGVETQYF. CDR3 bases: TGTGCCAGCAGTATGTCTGGGAGCGGGGGTGGCGTAGAGACCCAGTACTTC.

The chain couples TRBV2 to TRBJ2-1; no clear D gene. CDR1 is SNHLY, CDR2 FYNNEI, per germline. This CDR3 comprises 13 residues. With 4 bases removed from V and 4 bases from J, the gap between germline ends came to 8 bases. CDR3 protein: CASSASGYNEQFF. CDR3 nucleotides: TGTGCCAGCAGTGCTTCCGGATACAATGAGCAGTTCTTC. The full variable domain, its missing parts supplied by reference TRBV2 and TRBJ2-1, is EPEVTQTPSHQVTQMGQEVILRCVPISNHLYFYWYRQILGQKVEFLVSFYNNEISEKSEIFDDQFSVERPDGSNFTLKIRSTKLEDSAMYFCASSASGYNEQFFGPGTRLTVL.

This clonotype turned up a few times. The chain recombines TRBV27 with TRBJ1-4; tentative D call: TRBD1 (6 bases). With 6 bases removed from V and 3 bases from J, the gap between germline ends came to 26 bases. The CDR3 contains 19 residues. Germline V gene sequence: CDR1 MNHEY, CDR2 SMNVEV (reference sequence). In DNA form, the CDR3 reads TGTGCCAGCAGCTCGAATCCAAACAGGGCCCTCCTTTCTAATGAAAAACTGTTTTTT. Translated, it gives CASSSNPNRALLSNEKLFF.

In regard to this clonotype: An end of the junction differs from the germline gene, which may be a read error. V and J are TRBV15 and TRBJ2-1; D is unclear. CDR1 LNHNV and CDR2 YYDKDF come from the germline V gene (reference sequence). The CDR3 has 13 residues. The CDR3, as DNA: TGTGCCACCAGCAGACCCTTCCAGAATGAGAAGTTCTTC. It translates to CATSRPFQNEKFF.

This clonotype has more than one count but fewer than ten. J is TRBJ2-1 and V is TRBV1. TRBV1 constitutes a pseudogene. The CDR3 contains 13 residues. The CDR3 coding sequence is TGCACCAGCAGCCAAGATGGGGAAAAGGGGCAGTTCTTC. Protein product: CTSSQDGEKGQFF.

The chain has TRBV6-2 or TRBV6-3 and TRBJ1-1; D call uncertain. The CDR3 contains 15 residues. Trimming pared 2 bases from V and 0 bases from J, leaving 10 bases between. Germline V gene sequence: CDR1 MNHEY, CDR2 SVGEGT. The CDR3 reads CASSYALGMNTEAFF. The CDR3 DNA reads as TGTGCCAGCAGTTACGCTCTGGGTATGAACACTGAAGCTTTCTTT.

The chain couples TRBV25-1 to TRBJ2-2, with no clear D. V was shortened by 4 bases and J by 5 bases, with 11 bases between the two germline ends. Germline CDR1 is MGHDK and CDR2 is SYGVNS. This CDR3 has 14 residues. CDR3 region: CASSVSIQTGELFF. CDR3 in DNA: TGTGCCAGCAGTGTTTCGATCCAAACCGGGGAGCTGTTTTTT. Complete variable domain (other parts from reference TRBV25-1 and TRBJ2-2): EADIYQTPRYLVIGTGKKITLECSQTMGHDKMYWYQQDPGMELHLIHYSYGVNSTEKGDLSSESTVSRIRTEHFPLTLESARPSHTSQYLCASSVSIQTGELFFGEGSRLTVL.

This sequence joins TRBV5-1 and TRBJ2-7, with 11 bases identical to TRBD1. The trim removed 1 base at V and 7 bases at J, leaving 7 bases unmatched. Germline loops: CDR1 SGHRS, CDR2 YFSETQ. This CDR3 is built from 15 residues. CDR3 in DNA: TGCGCCAGCAGCTTGCTGGACAGGGGGCAGGGGGAGCAGTACTTC. As protein: CASSLLDRGQGEQYF.

This clonotype showed up just a few times. J is TRBJ1-1 and V is TRBV6-5, with a tentative D call TRBD1 (5 bases). Trimming removed 6 bases from V and 0 bases from J, with 14 bases in between. The CDR3 loop spans 15 amino acids. The germline V gene encodes CDR1 MNHEY and CDR2 SVGAGI. CDR3 sequence: CASRSGGGMNTEAFF. The CDR3 region has the DNA TGTGCCAGCAGGTCCGGGGGGGGGATGAACACTGAAGCTTTCTTT.

Many counts were recorded for this clonotype. The gene calls are TRBV9 and TRBJ1-1; D may be TRBD1 (5 bases). The CDR3 spans 15 residues. The V and J ends lost 0 bases and 1 base respectively, with 10 bases between them. Germline loops: CDR1 SGDLS, CDR2 YYNGEE. The CDR3 region is CASSVDWGGNTEAFF. The CDR3 DNA reads as TGTGCCAGCAGCGTAGATTGGGGGGGGAACACTGAAGCTTTCTTT.

The chain uses TRBV7-2 and TRBJ1-6; D not resolved. CDR3 length equals 15 residues. Trimming left V 4 bases short and J 9 bases short, with 16 bases between. Germline assignment: CDR1 SGHTA and CDR2 FQGNSA. In DNA, the CDR3 is TGTGCCAGCAGCTCGGGCGGGGTGAAGGGTTCACCCCTCCACTTT. Translation gives CASSSGGVKGSPLHF.

This clonotype was detected a few times. The rearrangement links TRBV7-2 to TRBJ2-7; either TRBD1 or TRBD2 may supply D (5 bases each). The germline CDR1 and CDR2 sequences are SGHTA and FQGNSA. This CDR3 spans 15 amino acids. Trimming removed 1 base from V and 2 bases from J, with 12 bases in between. CDR3 nucleotides: TGTGCCAGCAGCTTAGGGGACCGAGGAGCCTACGAGCAGTACTTC. It yields the protein CASSLGDRGAYEQYF.

This clonotype was observed a few times. This chain links TRBV7-6 with TRBJ1-5; 9 nucleotides align to TRBD1. The germline gives CDR1 SGHVS, CDR2 FNYEAQ. The V gene end was trimmed by 5 bases and the J gene end by 7 bases; junction bases not matched to a gene: 9. The CDR3 consists of 15 residues. CDR3 in DNA: TGTGCCAGCAGCGTAGGGACAGGGCTCAACCAGCCCCAGCATTTT. It codes for CASSVGTGLNQPQHF.

In its sample, this clonotype was seen many times. The chain couples TRBV5-1 to TRBJ2-7; D not certain. The V and J ends lost 4 bases and 5 bases respectively, with 19 bases between them. Germline lookup yields CDR1 SGHRS and CDR2 YFSETQ. The CDR3 has 15 residues. The CDR3 reads CASSPQPDIIHEQYF. The DNA for the CDR3 is TGCGCCAGCAGCCCCCAACCCGACATTATCCACGAGCAGTACTTC.

This rearrangement joins TRBV7-2 to TRBJ1-2, with 7 positions matching TRBD1. The CDR3 runs to 12 residues. V trimming: 7 bases; J trimming: 7 bases; junction bases outside the gene matches: 6. Germline loops: CDR1 SGHTA, CDR2 FQGNSA. The CDR3 coding sequence is TGTGCCAGCACCTGGGACAGAATTGGCTACACCTTC. This translates into CASTWDRIGYTF.

The chain recombines TRBV2 with TRBJ2-1, with 9 bases aligning to TRBD1. V dropped 7 bases and J dropped 8; count of bases not matched to a gene: 6. Germline-derived CDR1 and CDR2 are SNHLY and FYNNEI. CDR3 size: 13 residues. The CDR3 here is CASTPDRGDEQFF. The CDR3 DNA sequence: TGTGCCAGCACTCCGGACAGGGGAGATGAGCAGTTCTTC.

The rearrangement uses TRBV20-1 and TRBJ1-5, with 7 bases matching TRBD1. Germline V gene lookup returns CDR1 DFQATT and CDR2 SNEGSKA (reference sequence). The CDR3 is 13 residues long. V lost 6 bases and J lost 8; bases outside the gene matches: 10. The CDR3 protein is CSAKRQGLEPQHF. The CDR3 coding sequence is TGCAGTGCCAAAAGACAGGGTTTGGAGCCCCAGCATTTT.

A few counts support this clonotype. The chain recombines TRBV12-3 or TRBV12-4 with TRBJ1-6, with 7 nucleotides matching TRBD1. V shed 6 bases, J shed 10 bases, and the junction held 9 bases outside the gene matches. This CDR3 comprises 14 residues. This chain's CDR3 is CASRSGGIGSPLHF. The CDR3 nucleotides are TGTGCCAGCAGGTCAGGGGGAATAGGATCACCCCTCCACTTT.

The chain combines TRBV20-1 with TRBJ2-1; D possibly uses TRBD1 or TRBD2 (6 bases each). V lost 5 bases and J 6 bases, leaving 17 bases between the germline ends. This CDR3 is 14 amino acids long. CDR1 and CDR2 (germline): DFQATT, SNEGSKA (reference sequence). Here the CDR3 DNA reads TGCAGTGCTGCCCGCGGCGAGGGGGGCAATGAGCAGTTCTTC. It specifies CSAARGEGGNEQFF.

This clonotype was counted only a few times. This rearrangement joins TRBV2 to TRBJ1-3; D is unclear. V was pared by 5 bases and J by 2 bases, with 7 bases between. Germline-derived CDR1 and CDR2 are SNHLY and FYNNEI. The length of the CDR3 is 13 residues. In DNA, the CDR3 is TGTGCCAGCAGTACAGACCCTGGAAACACCATATATTTT. This encodes CASSTDPGNTIYF.

The table lists this clonotype with a few counts. The chain couples TRBV5-6 to TRBJ2-1, with D hard to call. Germline V gene sequence: CDR1 SGHDT, CDR2 YYEEEE. The CDR3 runs 14 residues. V was cut by 2 bases and J by 5 bases, with 11 bases left in between. The CDR3 nucleotides read TGTGCCAGCAGCTTAGAGTCTAATGACAATGAGCAGTTCTTC. The encoded protein is CASSLESNDNEQFF.

This clonotype has just a few counts. This chain uses TRBV6-2 or TRBV6-3 with TRBJ1-1; TRBD1 aligns across 7 bases. The CDR3 spans 12 residues. With V trimmed by 10 bases and J by 7 bases, 9 bases remained unmatched. In germline, CDR1 is MNHEY, CDR2 SVGEGT. The CDR3 loop is CATGRDRNEAFF. For the CDR3, the DNA is TGTGCCACCGGCCGGGACAGAAATGAAGCTTTCTTT.

This clonotype was seen at least ten times. The V and J genes are TRBV18 and TRBJ2-5, with 9 bases fitting TRBD1. In germline, CDR1 is KGHSH, CDR2 LQKENI. This CDR3 region has 15 residues. Trimming removed 4 bases from V and 3 bases from J; junction bases left unmatched: 6. The CDR3 DNA sequence: TGTGCCAGCTCACGTCGGACAGGGGAGGAAGAGACCCAGTACTTC. This sequence encodes CASSRRTGEEETQYF.

This clonotype was observed a few times. This chain connects TRBV15 to TRBJ2-7, with 11 bases aligning to TRBD2. CDR3 size: 14 residues. J lost 2 bases, V lost 5 bases, and 2 bases had no gene match. The germline gives CDR1 LNHNV, CDR2 YYDKDF (reference sequence). As DNA, the CDR3 is TGTGCCACCAGCCGTAGCGGGGGGGCCTACGAGCAGTACTTC. This sequence encodes CATSRSGGAYEQYF.

The V call is TRBV4-1, the J call TRBJ1-2, with D unclear. This CDR3 has 16 amino acids. Looked up from germline, CDR1 is MGHRA and CDR2 is YSYEKL. The germline V and J ends were trimmed by 0 bases and 2 bases, with 13 bases remaining between them. The CDR3, as DNA: TGCGCCAGCAGCCAAGATCGCGGCAGGAACAACTATGGCTACACCTTC. Protein: CASSQDRGRNNYGYTF.

V gene TRBV24-1 combines with J gene TRBJ2-1; 10 bases fit TRBD1. CDR3 length: 15 residues. V lost 9 bases, J lost 7 bases, and 11 bases stayed unmatched. Germline lookup yields CDR1 KGHDR and CDR2 SFDVKD. For the CDR3, the DNA is TGTGCCACCGAGGGGGCGGGACAGGGGAGGAATGAGCAGTTCTTC. Its translation is CATEGAGQGRNEQFF.

This sequence joins TRBV6-2 or TRBV6-3 and TRBJ2-7, with 13 bases matching TRBD2. V lost 6 bases to trimming and J lost 2 bases; unmatched junction nucleotides: 4. The CDR3 is made up of 15 amino acids. In germline, CDR1 is MNHEY, CDR2 SVGEGT. CDR3 protein: CASSRLAGGPYEQYV. The CDR3 coding sequence is TGTGCCAGCAGCAGACTAGCGGGGGGCCCCTACGAGCAGTACGTC.